Sequencing of this T cell receptor (beta chain) was carried out in a study of shared clonotypes between healthy human individuals. Study results and limitations: In this cohort, only blood was sampled, and tissue repertoires likely differ.

As to this clone: Its antigen is currently unknown.

The CDR3 has 15 residues. CDR1 and CDR2 (germline): SGHRS, YFSETQ. Trimming took 4 bases from V and 0 from J; bases not matched to a gene: 3. TCRdb's copy holds only in-frame clones and misses some; the assay was immunoSEQ multiplex PCR. The sample records 2,500,000 or so clones, roughly 93% being singletons. The receptor was derived from a man between 18 and 29 years old in good health. Some clones in this sample may be carry-over from other donors' samples. The chain combines TRBV5-1 with TRBJ1-4; TRBD1 agrees at 7 bases. Sequences were obtained from naive CD4+ T cells from PBMCs. Subset in this sample: CD45RA+ positively selected. CDR3 in amino acids: CASSPDRTTNEKLFF. The CDR3 DNA reads TGCGCCAGCAGCCCGGACAGGACAACTAATGAAAAACTGTTTTTT.